The clone carrying this T cell receptor beta chain was picked up one time. Produced via immunoSEQ multiplex PCR; TCRdb's table is partial and in-frame only. The table shows around 70,000 clones, with roughly 80% occurring only once. V lost 1 base, J lost 5 bases, and 6 bases stayed unmatched. The CDR3 consists of 15 residues. Germline V gene lookup returns CDR1 SGHTA and CDR2 FQGTGA. This sample was included in a study of OX40 agonist ivuxolimab in advanced cancers. The chain carries TRBV7-3 and TRBJ1-1; TRBD1 aligns across 8 bases. This clonotype was sampled from an adult with an advanced solid tumor such as melanoma, head and neck, liver or kidney cancer. The source material was CD4+ or CD8+ T cells sorted from blood, sampled in a trial of the OX40 agonist ivuxolimab. The DNA for the CDR3 is TGTGCCAGCAGCTTAAGCAGGGGGCAACGGACTGAAGCTTTCTTT. Protein product: CASSLSRGQRTEAFF.